Presented here are 19 T cell receptor beta chains from one specimen sequenced in a study of PD-1 blockade in classical Hodgkin lymphoma (dated by TCRdb to between 2020 and 2021). Per the publication, the time point label means: cycle 2 day 1 (C2D1) of nivolumab. Every trial patient had relapsed following autologous stem cell transplantation, and prior brentuximab vedotin exposure was what differed among cohorts A, B and C. Library generation was performed with the immunoSEQ multiplex PCR assay. As stored in TCRdb, this immuneACCESS dataset retains in-frame rearrangements with V and J assigned. A fraction of the clones does not appear; measured against another copy, unresolved V genes explain less than half of the discrepancy, and the remainder lacks a known reason. In this sample the table shows 95,000 to 120,000 clones, 80% to 90% of which occur a single time. About 20% of the sample rests with the top ten.

This specimen consisted of peripheral blood mononuclear cells (PBMCs), obtained before the second cycle of nivolumab. Receptors were obtained from a human donor with classical Hodgkin lymphoma.

The J gene is TRBJ2-1, the V gene TRBV18, with TRBD2 identical over 9 bases. This CDR3 is built from 15 residues. In germline, CDR1 is KGHSH, CDR2 LQKENI. V lost 3 bases to trimming and J lost 15 bases; unmatched junction nucleotides: 15. The CDR3 DNA follows: TGTGCCAGCTCACCTCTTAGCGGGAGTGATACGCGGTGGTTCTTC. Its translation is CASSPLSGSDTRWFF.

V and J are TRBV18 and TRBJ2-7, with a tentative D call TRBD2 (6 bases). CDR1 is KGHSH and CDR2 is LQKENI in the germline V gene. V gave up 3 bases and J gave up 0 bases, with 15 bases separating them. This CDR3 is 16 amino acids long. In DNA, the CDR3 is TGTGCCAGCTCACCCCAGCGGGCTTTAAGCTCCTACGAGCAGTACTTC. Translation gives CASSPQRALSSYEQYF.

Here the CDR3 reads CASTREPLIVEQYF. The CDR3 nucleotides are TGCGCCAGCACCCGGGAGCCCCTTATTGTCGAGCAGTACTTC. This chain joins TRBV5-1 and TRBJ2-7; D is perhaps TRBD2 (6 bases). With 6 bases removed from V and 6 bases from J, the gap between germline ends came to 19 bases. Germline values: CDR1 SGHRS, CDR2 YFSETQ. The CDR3 is 14 amino acids.

J is TRBJ2-3 and V is TRBV9, with 8 bases identical to TRBD2. V was pared by 7 bases and J by 3 bases, with 7 bases of the junction left unmatched. Germline CDR1 reads SGDLS; CDR2 reads YYNGEE. This CDR3 spans 14 amino acids. CDR3 sequence reads: CASGTLAGTDTQYF. The DNA of the CDR3 is TGTGCCAGCGGTACCTTAGCGGGGACAGATACGCAGTATTTT.

CDR3 sequence reads: CASSPASGSSKSYNEQFF. Written as DNA, the CDR3 is TGTGCCAGCAGCCCGGCCAGTGGGTCGAGCAAGTCCTACAATGAGCAGTTCTTC. The genes are TRBV5-8 and TRBJ2-1; no clear D gene. Germline values: CDR1 SGHTS, CDR2 YDEGEE. Deletions cut 4 bases from V and 1 base from J, with 21 bases between. This CDR3 is built from 18 residues.

The CDR3 coding sequence is TGTGCCAGCAGCTCCCTGGACAGGAGCAGCGAGACCCAGTACTTC. It yields the protein CASSSLDRSSETQYF. The chain uses TRBV7-2 and TRBJ2-5; TRBD1 matches at 7 bases. The germline CDR1 and CDR2 sequences are SGHTA and FQGNSA. The CDR3 is 15 residues long. J was trimmed by 5 bases and V by 4 bases; bases with no gene match: 10. Using reference TRBV7-2 and TRBJ2-5 for the parts outside the CDR3, the full variable domain is GAGVSQSPSNKVTEKGKDVELRCDPISGHTALYWYRQSLGQGLEFLIYFQGNSAPDKSGLPSDRFSAERTGGSVSTLTIQRTQQEDSAVYLCASSSLDRSSETQYFGPGTRLLVL.

J is TRBJ2-5 and V is TRBV28, with a weak D call TRBD1 (5 bases). The CDR3 loop spans 14 amino acids. Deletions cut 4 bases from V and 5 bases from J, with 14 bases between. From germline, CDR1 is MDHEN and CDR2 SYDVKM. The DNA of the CDR3 is TGTGCCAGCAGTTCAGCCAGGGCTCCGGAGACCCAGTACTTC. It encodes CASSSARAPETQYF.

This clone was counted once. The chain has TRBV7-2 and TRBJ2-5; the match to TRBD2 covers 7 bases. The germline CDR1 and CDR2 sequences are SGHTA and FQGNSA. The CDR3 is made up of 17 amino acids. Trimming removed 2 bases from V and 0 bases from J; junction bases left unmatched: 9. The CDR3 DNA follows: TGTGCCAGCAGCTTAACCCCTAGCGGATATTACCAAGAGACCCAGTACTTC. Amino acid sequence: CASSLTPSGYYQETQYF.

V usage is TRBV7-2 and J usage is TRBJ2-2; 12 bases match TRBD2. The CDR3 totals 16 residues. V trimming: 5 bases; J trimming: 4 bases; junction bases outside the gene matches: 5. The germline gives CDR1 SGHTA, CDR2 FQGNSA. CDR3 region: CASSPTSGRPTGELFF. CDR3 in DNA: TGTGCCAGCAGCCCAACTAGCGGGAGGCCCACCGGGGAGCTGTTTTTT.

This clone showed up just once. The rearrangement joins TRBV7-8 to TRBJ1-2; 7 bases match TRBD1. CDR3 size: 13 residues. Germline V gene lookup returns CDR1 SGHVS and CDR2 FQNEAQ. V lost 2 bases to trimming and J lost 8 bases; unmatched junction nucleotides: 5. CDR3 nucleotide sequence: TGTGCCAGCAGCTTACGACAGGGACACGGCTACACCTTC. Its protein product is CASSLRQGHGYTF.

J is TRBJ1-1 and V is TRBV7-2, with 7 positions matching TRBD1. Per germline, CDR1 SGHTA and CDR2 FQGNSA. After removal of 1 base from V and 7 bases from J, the junction contained 9 bases not matched to a gene. CDR3 length equals 15 residues. DNA of the CDR3: TGTGCCAGCAGCTTAGTAACCCACAGGGGAAGTGAAGCTTTCTTT. Protein: CASSLVTHRGSEAFF.

This sequence joins TRBV10-3 and TRBJ2-3; 7 bases are shared with TRBD2. Germline V CDR1 and CDR2: ENHRY, SYGVKD. This CDR3 region has 14 residues. Trimming cost V 5 bases and J 4 bases; bases outside gene matches: 6. CDR3 sequence: CAISRAGVSDTQYF. Written as DNA, the CDR3 is TGTGCCATCAGTCGGGCGGGAGTCTCAGATACGCAGTATTTT.

This clone was picked up one time. This sequence joins TRBV6-4 and TRBJ2-1; D call uncertain. V gave up 4 bases and J gave up 0 bases, with 10 bases separating them. CDR3 length equals 15 residues. Germline V CDR1 and CDR2: MRHNA, SNTAGT. This CDR3 is CASSVQVHSYNEQFF. The CDR3 coding sequence is TGTGCCAGCAGTGTTCAGGTCCACTCCTACAATGAGCAGTTCTTC.

This clone was found once. This chain uses TRBV5-1 with TRBJ2-2; a possible D gene is TRBD2 (6 bases). The ends were cut back, 4 bases at V and 11 bases at J, with 18 bases in the middle. This CDR3 is built from 14 residues. The germline V gene encodes CDR1 SGHRS and CDR2 YFSETQ. The CDR3 reads CASSDGGAFKELFF. In nucleotides, the CDR3 is TGCGCCAGCAGCGACGGAGGGGCATTTAAAGAGCTGTTTTTT.

J is TRBJ2-7 and V is TRBV20-1; 9 positions agree with TRBD1. The CDR3 contains 11 residues. Looked up from germline, CDR1 is DFQATT and CDR2 is SNEGSKA (reference sequence). Germline trimming cut 3 bases from V and 6 bases from J; bases unmatched to any gene: 0. DNA of the CDR3: TGCAGTGCTAGGGGACAGGGCGAGCAGTACTTC. Its protein product is CSARGQGEQYF.

The chain joins TRBV6-5 to TRBJ2-3; perhaps TRBD2 as D (6 bases). Germline CDR1 and CDR2: MNHEY and SVGAGI. V was clipped by 8 bases and J by 4 bases, with 13 bases between them. The length of the CDR3 is 13 residues. CDR3 sequence (DNA): TGTGCCAGCGCCCTAGCGCTGGCAGATACGCAGTATTTT. Its translation is CASALALADTQYF.

The rearrangement joins TRBV10-3 to TRBJ2-3, with D unclear. V was shortened by 4 bases and J by 3 bases, with 8 bases between the two germline ends. CDR3 length equals 13 residues. Germline V gene lookup returns CDR1 ENHRY and CDR2 SYGVKD. CDR3 protein: CAISGARTDTQYF. In DNA form, the CDR3 reads TGTGCCATCAGTGGGGCGCGAACAGATACGCAGTATTTT.

Remarks on this clone: Different DNA sequences within this sample yield the same CDR3. The V call is TRBV6-5, the J call TRBJ1-1; maybe TRBD1 (5 bases). Germline CDR1 MNHEY, CDR2 SVGAGI. The CDR3 is 15 residues long. V was trimmed by 2 bases and J by 0 bases, leaving 10 bases between them. Here the CDR3 reads CASSYDRGVNTEAFF. CDR3 DNA sequence: TGTGCCAGCAGTTACGATAGAGGGGTGAACACTGAAGCTTTCTTT.

The rearrangement uses TRBV5-5 and TRBJ2-7; 13 bases line up with TRBD2. The CDR3 covers 17 residues. The germline V gene has CDR1 SGHKS and CDR2 YYEKEE (reference sequence). The V and J ends lost 4 bases and 4 bases, in that order; junction bases with no gene match: 11. Here the CDR3 reads CASSQTVGLAGLYEQYF. CDR3 in DNA: TGTGCCAGCAGCCAAACCGTGGGACTAGCGGGACTTTACGAGCAGTACTTC. Full variable domain (missing parts from reference TRBV5-5 and TRBJ2-7): DAGVTQSPTHLIKTRGQQVTLRCSPISGHKSVSWYQQVLGQGPQFIFQYYEKEERGRGNFPDRFSARQFPNYSSELNVNALLLGDSALYLCASSQTVGLAGLYEQYFGPGTRLTVT.